These 26 T cell receptor beta chains originate from one sample sequenced in a study of blood T cell repertoires in COVID-19. Sequencing used immunoSEQ multiplex PCR; TCRdb keeps in-frame clones, though not all of them. The sample holds some 240,000 clones, 82% seen once. The sequenced material came from peripheral blood. The receptors shown here come from a woman aged 60-75 years with active or convalescent COVID-19.

The chain recombines TRBV6-5 with TRBJ2-1; 8 bases line up with TRBD2. J was trimmed by 4 bases and V by 8 bases; bases with no gene match: 10. The CDR3 loop spans 15 amino acids. Germline assignment: CDR1 MNHEY and CDR2 SVGAGI. CDR3 nucleotides: TGTGCCAGCCGAATAGCCCCGGGGGGGTACAATGAGCAGTTCTTC. Protein sequence: CASRIAPGGYNEQFF.

The chain joins TRBV11-2 to TRBJ2-5, with D perhaps matching TRBD1 (6 bases). CDR1 is SGHAT, CDR2 FQNNGV, per germline. Trimming pared 3 bases from V and 4 bases from J, leaving 12 bases between. The CDR3 consists of 14 residues. Here the CDR3 DNA reads TGTGCCAGCAGCTTGAGAGGGGGTGGAGAGACCCAGTACTTC. Residues: CASSLRGGGETQYF.

This clone was observed a handful of times. This chain uses TRBV7-8 with TRBJ2-7; D is perhaps TRBD2 (5 bases). Germline V lookup: CDR1 SGHVS, CDR2 FQNEAQ. This CDR3 is built from 14 residues. Trimming shortened V by 1 base and J by 5 bases, and 12 bases separated the two germline ends. CDR3 coding DNA: TGTGCCAGCAGCTTAGTGGAGACTACCGACGAGCAGTACTTC. It codes for CASSLVETTDEQYF.

This clone was detected a few times. V and J are TRBV5-5 and TRBJ2-7; D is possibly TRBD1 (6 bases). From germline, CDR1 is SGHKS and CDR2 YYEKEE (reference sequence). CDR3 length: 15 residues. Trimming took off 1 base at V and 3 bases at J, with 14 bases between the two ends. The CDR3 bases are TGTGCCAGCAGCTTGAGGGACACTAATATCTACGAGCAGTACTTC. Its translation is CASSLRDTNIYEQYF.

The rearrangement joins TRBV9 to TRBJ2-7; 9 nucleotides agree with TRBD2. The germline V gene has CDR1 SGDLS and CDR2 YYNGEE. This CDR3 is 16 amino acids long. The junction had 10 bases not matched to a gene; V was cut back by 0 bases and J by 6 bases. CDR3 sequence (DNA): TGTGCCAGCAGCGTAGCCCTAGCGGGGATACCCTCCGAGCAGTACTTC. Amino acid sequence: CASSVALAGIPSEQYF.

This clone has just one count. The rearrangement joins TRBV2 to TRBJ2-3; TRBD2 matches at 8 bases. There are 14 residues in the CDR3. Looked up from germline, CDR1 is SNHLY and CDR2 is FYNNEI. The V and J ends lost 6 bases and 0 bases, in that order; junction bases with no gene match: 2. The CDR3: CASRAGGSTDTQYF. For the CDR3, the DNA is TGTGCCAGCAGGGCGGGGGGAAGCACAGATACGCAGTATTTT.

A note on this clone: The junction shows a germline mismatch at one end, possibly a read error. The chain has TRBV20-1 and TRBJ2-1; D may be TRBD2 (5 bases). This CDR3 contains 8 residues. The germline gives CDR1 DFQATT, CDR2 SNEGSKA (reference sequence). The CDR3 nucleotides read TGCAGTGCTAGGAGCGGTCTCTTC. It codes for CSARSGLF.

The V gene is TRBV5-1, the J gene TRBJ2-2; a weak D match, TRBD1 (6 bases). V was pared by 4 bases and J by 0 bases, with 10 bases between. CDR3 length equals 15 residues. Germline CDR1 SGHRS, CDR2 YFSETQ. Here the CDR3 reads CASSPGTTNTGELFF. CDR3 DNA sequence: TGCGCCAGCAGCCCCGGGACAACGAACACCGGGGAGCTGTTTTTT.

The V gene is TRBV7-8, the J gene TRBJ2-7; 7 nucleotides line up with TRBD1. Trimming cost V 9 bases and J 4 bases; bases outside gene matches: 9. The CDR3 is 13 amino acids. Germline V CDR1 and CDR2: SGHVS, FQNEAQ. The CDR3: CASCPGTVYEQYF. For the CDR3, the DNA is TGTGCCAGTTGCCCCGGGACAGTATACGAGCAGTACTTC.

CDR3 coding DNA: TGTGCCATCAGTGGGCACAGGGAGGGCTATGGCTACACCTTC. As protein: CAISGHREGYGYTF. The chain employs TRBV10-3 and TRBJ1-2, with a tentative D call TRBD1 (6 bases). CDR1 and CDR2 from the germline V gene are ENHRY and SYGVKD. Trimming removed 4 bases at V and 4 bases at J, with 13 bases between. The CDR3 is 14 amino acids.

J is TRBJ2-3 and V is TRBV18, with 12 bases identical to TRBD2. This CDR3 region has 16 residues. J gave up 4 bases and V 4 bases, and 6 bases lay outside the gene matches. Germline lookup yields CDR1 KGHSH and CDR2 LQKENI. The DNA for the CDR3 is TGTGCCAGCTCACGGTTGACTAGCGGGGGTTCAGATACGCAGTATTTT. It codes for CASSRLTSGGSDTQYF.

The chain couples TRBV9 to TRBJ1-2; a possible D gene is TRBD1 (6 bases). There are 15 residues in the CDR3. V gave up 0 bases and J gave up 4 bases, with 13 bases separating them. Germline lookup yields CDR1 SGDLS and CDR2 YYNGEE. The CDR3 sequence: CASSVAPDSFYGYTF. CDR3 DNA sequence: TGTGCCAGCAGCGTAGCGCCGGACAGCTTCTATGGCTACACCTTC.

The chain couples TRBV28 to TRBJ2-2, with 10 nucleotides matching TRBD1. Germline lookup yields CDR1 MDHEN and CDR2 SYDVKM. V was clipped by 5 bases and J by 5 bases; unmatched bases: 8. This CDR3 comprises 16 residues. DNA for the CDR3: TGTGCCAGCAGTCCCAACGGACAGGGGGAAACCGGGGAGCTGTTTTTT. This translates into CASSPNGQGETGELFF.

V is TRBV5-1 and J is TRBJ2-1, with D possibly TRBD1 on 6 matching bases. The CDR3 runs 15 residues. CDR1 and CDR2 (germline): SGHRS, YFSETQ. Trimming took off 3 bases at V and 5 bases at J, with 15 bases between the two ends. CDR3 loop: CASSWDNPANNEQFF. The CDR3 DNA is TGCGCCAGCAGCTGGGACAATCCTGCCAACAATGAGCAGTTCTTC.

This clone appeared a single time. The chain joins TRBV4-1 to TRBJ2-7; 9 nucleotides line up with TRBD1. This CDR3 has 15 residues. The V gene's germline CDR1 is MGHRA and CDR2 YSYEKL. V gave up 4 bases and J gave up 6 bases; unmatched junction bases: 10. CDR3 residues: CASSPWTGVVGEQYF. The DNA for the CDR3 is TGCGCCAGCAGCCCCTGGACAGGGGTAGTCGGCGAGCAGTACTTC.

This chain links TRBV10-1 with TRBJ1-1; 9 bases align to TRBD1. CDR3 length: 13 residues. Losses at the gene ends were 2 bases for V and 9 bases for J; bases not matched to a gene: 4. In germline, CDR1 is WNHNN, CDR2 SYGVQD (reference sequence). The CDR3 protein is CASSEGDRAQAFF. CDR3 DNA sequence: TGCGCCAGCAGTGAGGGGGACAGGGCCCAAGCTTTCTTT.

The chain joins TRBV7-6 to TRBJ2-5, with TRBD1 as a possible D gene (5 bases). Germline-derived CDR1 and CDR2 are SGHVS and FNYEAQ. V lost 5 bases and J lost 5, with 15 bases in between. CDR3 length: 14 amino acids. The CDR3 sequence is CASSARAMLETQYF. For the CDR3, the DNA is TGTGCCAGCAGCGCCAGGGCCATGCTGGAGACCCAGTACTTC.

The rearrangement joins TRBV5-4 to TRBJ2-1; D gene ambiguous. The germline V gene encodes CDR1 SGHNT and CDR2 YYREEE (reference sequence). This CDR3 spans 14 amino acids. V shed 0 bases and J shed 5 bases, with 9 bases lying between them. CDR3 protein: CASSLGPSDNEQFF. Here the CDR3 DNA reads TGTGCCAGCAGCTTGGGGCCTAGTGACAATGAGCAGTTCTTC. Based on the CDR3 plus reference TRBV5-4 and TRBJ2-1, the full variable domain is ETGVTQSPTHLIKTRGQQVTLRCSSQSGHNTVSWYQQALGQGPQFIFQYYREEENGRGNFPPRFSGLQFPNYSSELNVNALELDDSALYLCASSLGPSDNEQFFGPGTRLTVL.

The gene calls are TRBV5-4 and TRBJ1-1; D not certain. Trimming stripped 0 bases from V and 5 bases from J, with 14 bases between. This CDR3 comprises 15 residues. Germline V gene sequence: CDR1 SGHNT, CDR2 YYREEE (reference sequence). The CDR3 DNA is TGTGCCAGCAGCTTGGGTCCCCCAGGAGGAACTGAAGCTTTCTTT. It is translated as CASSLGPPGGTEAFF.

The chain recombines TRBV5-1 with TRBJ2-1; 7 bases agree with TRBD2. The V and J ends lost 1 base and 0 bases, in that order; junction bases with no gene match: 1. This CDR3 has 15 residues. Germline CDR1 is SGHRS and CDR2 is YFSETQ. CDR3 sequence reads: CASSLTGGSYNEQFF. The CDR3 DNA sequence: TGCGCCAGCAGCTTGACGGGGGGCTCCTACAATGAGCAGTTCTTC.

The chain has TRBV18 and TRBJ2-3; 9 bases are a match to TRBD2. The CDR3 runs to 18 residues. Trimming cost V 4 bases and J 0 bases; bases outside gene matches: 11. The germline V gene has CDR1 KGHSH and CDR2 LQKENI. The CDR3 DNA reads TGTGCCAGCTCACAGTTTAGCGGGGGCTCCATGAGCACAGATACGCAGTATTTT. Translated: CASSQFSGGSMSTDTQYF.

The chain couples TRBV7-6 to TRBJ2-7; TRBD1 aligns across 12 bases. The V gene end was trimmed by 4 bases and the J gene end by 7 bases; junction bases not matched to a gene: 11. This CDR3 region has 16 residues. Germline V CDR1 and CDR2: SGHVS, FNYEAQ. The CDR3 DNA is TGTGCCAGCAGCTCTTTGACCGGGACAGGGGGCGCGGAGCAGTACTTC. Protein sequence: CASSSLTGTGGAEQYF. The variable domain in full, completed from reference TRBV7-6 and TRBJ2-7, reads GAGVSQSPRYKVTKRGQDVALRCDPISGHVSLYWYRQALGQGPEFLTYFNYEAQQDKSGLPNDRFSAERPEGSISTLTIQRTEQRDSAMYRCASSSLTGTGGAEQYFGPGTRLTVT.

This clone was counted between two and nine times. This chain uses TRBV6-5 with TRBJ1-5, with TRBD1 matching over 7 bases. The V gene end was trimmed by 10 bases and the J gene end by 3 bases; junction bases not matched to a gene: 9. CDR3 length: 14 amino acids. Per the germline V gene, CDR1 is MNHEY and CDR2 is SVGAGI. DNA of the CDR3: TGTGCCACCAGGGGGGCAGGGGACAATCAGCCCCAGCATTTT. It codes for CATRGAGDNQPQHF.

This chain joins TRBV6-1 and TRBJ2-7; the D gene is possibly TRBD2 (6 bases). Looked up from germline, CDR1 is MNHNS and CDR2 is SASEGT. There are 15 residues in the CDR3. Deletions cut 4 bases from V and 5 bases from J, with 18 bases between. CDR3 coding DNA: TGTGCCAGCAGTGGAATAGCGGCAGGTGGGAACGAGCAGTACTTC. Translation: CASSGIAAGGNEQYF.

The chain uses TRBV27 and TRBJ2-7; 10 bases are a match to TRBD1. Trimming at V came to 8 bases and at J to 3 bases, leaving 7 bases not matched to a gene. This CDR3 comprises 14 residues. Germline CDR1 reads MNHEY; CDR2 reads SMNVEV (reference sequence). In nucleotides, the CDR3 is TGTGCCAGCGGGACAGGGGACGGGGTCTACGAGCAGTACTTC. Translation gives CASGTGDGVYEQYF.

The CDR3 loop reads CASSQGDSRNEQYF. CDR3 DNA: TGCGCCAGCAGCCAGGGGGACAGTCGGAACGAGCAGTACTTC. The chain links TRBV5-1 to TRBJ2-7; 7 nucleotides agree with TRBD1. CDR1 is SGHRS and CDR2 is YFSETQ in the germline V gene. After removal of 4 bases from V and 5 bases from J, the junction contained 9 bases not matched to a gene. The CDR3 contains 14 residues.